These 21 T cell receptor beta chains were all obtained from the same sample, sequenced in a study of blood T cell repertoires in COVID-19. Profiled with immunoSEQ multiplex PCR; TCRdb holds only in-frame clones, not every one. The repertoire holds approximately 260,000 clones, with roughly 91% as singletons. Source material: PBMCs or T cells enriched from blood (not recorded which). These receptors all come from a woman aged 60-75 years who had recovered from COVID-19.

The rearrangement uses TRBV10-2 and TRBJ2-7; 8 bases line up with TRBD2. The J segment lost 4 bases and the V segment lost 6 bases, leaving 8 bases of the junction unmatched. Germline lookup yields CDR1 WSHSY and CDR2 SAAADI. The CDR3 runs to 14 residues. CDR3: CASRPGTSRYEQYF. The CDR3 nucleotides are TGCGCCAGCAGGCCCGGGACTAGTCGTTACGAGCAGTACTTC.

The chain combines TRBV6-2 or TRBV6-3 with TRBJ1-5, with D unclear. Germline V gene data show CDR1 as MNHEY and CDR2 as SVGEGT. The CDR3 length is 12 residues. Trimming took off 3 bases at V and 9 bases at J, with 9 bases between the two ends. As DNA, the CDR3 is TGTGCCAGCAGTTATCGGGAAAGGCCCCAGCATTTT. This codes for CASSYRERPQHF.

CDR3 region: CASSGGNTIYF. The CDR3, as DNA: TGTGCCAGCAGTGGCGGAAACACCATATATTTT. The chain links TRBV6-7 to TRBJ1-3, with D unclear. TRBV6-7 is labeled an ORF, and its function is uncertain. This CDR3 has 11 residues. Trimming took off 5 bases at V and 4 bases at J, with 3 bases between the two ends.

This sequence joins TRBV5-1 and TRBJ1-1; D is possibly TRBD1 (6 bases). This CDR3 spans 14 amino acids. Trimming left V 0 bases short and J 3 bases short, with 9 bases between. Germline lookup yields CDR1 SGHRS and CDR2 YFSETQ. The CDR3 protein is CASSLGGGDTEAFF. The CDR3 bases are TGCGCCAGCAGCTTGGGAGGGGGTGACACTGAAGCTTTCTTT.

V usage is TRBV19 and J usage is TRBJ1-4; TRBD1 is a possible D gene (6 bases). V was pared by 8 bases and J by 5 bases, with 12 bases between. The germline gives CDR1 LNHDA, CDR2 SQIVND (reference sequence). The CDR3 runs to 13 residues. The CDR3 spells CASATGKNEKLFF. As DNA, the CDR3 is TGTGCCAGTGCCACAGGGAAGAATGAAAAACTGTTTTTT.

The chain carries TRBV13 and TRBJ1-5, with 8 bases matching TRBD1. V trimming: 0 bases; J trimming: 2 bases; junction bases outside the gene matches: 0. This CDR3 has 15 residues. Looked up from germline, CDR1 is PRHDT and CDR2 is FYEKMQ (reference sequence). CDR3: CASSLGTGGNQPQHF. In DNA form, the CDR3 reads TGTGCCAGCAGCTTAGGGACAGGGGGCAATCAGCCCCAGCATTTT.

The CDR3 nucleotides are TGCGCATCAGGGGACTCCTACGAGCAGTACTTC. It specifies CASGDSYEQYF. The chain is built from TRBV10-2 and TRBJ2-7; D is perhaps TRBD1 (6 bases). Germline V gene lookup returns CDR1 WSHSY and CDR2 SAAADI. The CDR3 is 11 residues long.

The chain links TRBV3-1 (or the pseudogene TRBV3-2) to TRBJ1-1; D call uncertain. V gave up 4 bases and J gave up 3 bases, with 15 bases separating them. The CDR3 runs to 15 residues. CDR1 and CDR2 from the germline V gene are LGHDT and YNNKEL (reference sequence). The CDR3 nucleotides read TGTGCCAGCAGCCGTACAGAGAGATGGGACACTGAAGCTTTCTTT. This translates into CASSRTERWDTEAFF.

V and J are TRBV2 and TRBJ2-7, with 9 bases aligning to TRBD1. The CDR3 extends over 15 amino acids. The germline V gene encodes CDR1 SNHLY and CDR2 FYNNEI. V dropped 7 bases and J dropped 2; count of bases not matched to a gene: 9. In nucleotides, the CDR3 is TGTGCCAGCACAGTTCAGACAGGGGGTACCTACGAGCAGTACTTC. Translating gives CASTVQTGGTYEQYF.

The CDR3 loop is CASSSLRGIQETQYF. The CDR3 DNA reads as TGTGCCAGCAGCTCCCTCCGGGGGATCCAAGAGACCCAGTACTTC. The V and J genes are TRBV9 and TRBJ2-5, with D maybe TRBD2 (6 bases). The CDR3 is made up of 15 amino acids. V was cut by 4 bases and J by 1 base, with 14 bases left in between. The germline V gene encodes CDR1 SGDLS and CDR2 YYNGEE.

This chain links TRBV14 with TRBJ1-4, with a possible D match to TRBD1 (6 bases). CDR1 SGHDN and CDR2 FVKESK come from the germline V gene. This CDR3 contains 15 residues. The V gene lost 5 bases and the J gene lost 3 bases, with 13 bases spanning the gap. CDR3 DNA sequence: TGTGCCAGCAGCTCCACAGGGACGGCTAATGAAAAACTGTTTTTT. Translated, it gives CASSSTGTANEKLFF.

DNA of the CDR3: TGTGCCAGCAGCGCAGGACAGGTAGCTTCCGGGGAGCTGTTTTTT. Translation gives CASSAGQVASGELFF. The chain carries TRBV9 and TRBJ2-2; 7 positions agree with TRBD1. Unmatched junction bases numbered 8, after V lost 3 bases and J lost 6 bases. From germline, CDR1 is SGDLS and CDR2 YYNGEE. This CDR3 is 15 amino acids long.

CDR3 nucleotide sequence: TGTGCCAGCAGCGTAGCCCCCCTAGCGGGAGGCGAGCAGTACTTC. Its protein product is CASSVAPLAGGEQYF. J is TRBJ2-7 and V is TRBV9, with 11 bases matching TRBD2. The CDR3 extends over 15 amino acids. V was pared by 0 bases and J by 6 bases, with 5 bases of the junction left unmatched. Germline V gene data show CDR1 as SGDLS and CDR2 as YYNGEE.

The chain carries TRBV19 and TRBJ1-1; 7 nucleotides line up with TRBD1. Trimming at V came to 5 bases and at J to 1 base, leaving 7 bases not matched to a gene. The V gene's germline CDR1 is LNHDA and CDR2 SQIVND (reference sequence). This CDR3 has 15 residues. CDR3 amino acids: CASSLGTAPNTEAFF. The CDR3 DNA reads TGTGCCAGTAGTCTCGGGACAGCTCCGAACACTGAAGCTTTCTTT.

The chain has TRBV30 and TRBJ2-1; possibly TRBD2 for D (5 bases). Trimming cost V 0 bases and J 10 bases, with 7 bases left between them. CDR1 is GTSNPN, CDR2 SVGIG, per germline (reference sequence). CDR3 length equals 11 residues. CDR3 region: CAWSVGLEQFF. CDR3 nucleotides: TGTGCCTGGAGTGTTGGACTGGAGCAGTTCTTC.

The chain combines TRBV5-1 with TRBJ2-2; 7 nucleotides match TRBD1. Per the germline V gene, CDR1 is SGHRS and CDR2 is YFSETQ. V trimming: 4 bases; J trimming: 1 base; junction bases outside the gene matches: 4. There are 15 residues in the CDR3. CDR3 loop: CASSQGQWNTGELFF. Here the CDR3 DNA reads TGCGCCAGCAGCCAGGGACAGTGGAACACCGGGGAGCTGTTTTTT.

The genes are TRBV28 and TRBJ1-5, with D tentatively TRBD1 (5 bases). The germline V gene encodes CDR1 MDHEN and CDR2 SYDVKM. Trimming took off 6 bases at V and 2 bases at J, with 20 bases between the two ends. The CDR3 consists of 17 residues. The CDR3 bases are TGTGCCAGCAGCCCCGCGCTTTTGGGGCGAGGCAATCAGCCCCAGCATTTT. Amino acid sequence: CASSPALLGRGNQPQHF. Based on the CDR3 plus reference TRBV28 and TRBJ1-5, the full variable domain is DVKVTQSSRYLVKRTGEKVFLECVQDMDHENMFWYRQDPGLGLRLIYFSYDVKMKEKGDIPEGYSVSREKKERFSLILESASTNQTSMYLCASSPALLGRGNQPQHFGDGTRLSIL.

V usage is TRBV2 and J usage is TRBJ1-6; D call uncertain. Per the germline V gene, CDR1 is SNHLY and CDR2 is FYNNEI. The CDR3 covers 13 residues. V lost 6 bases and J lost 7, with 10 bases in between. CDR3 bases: TGTGCCAGCAGCAGTTCCCCAAATTCACCCCTCCACTTT. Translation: CASSSSPNSPLHF.

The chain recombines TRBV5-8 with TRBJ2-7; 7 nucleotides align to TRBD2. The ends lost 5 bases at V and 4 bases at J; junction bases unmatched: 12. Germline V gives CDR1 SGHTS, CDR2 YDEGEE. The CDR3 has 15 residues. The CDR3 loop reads CASRSMGRDPYEQYF. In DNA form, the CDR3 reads TGTGCCAGCAGGTCGATGGGGAGGGATCCATACGAGCAGTACTTC.

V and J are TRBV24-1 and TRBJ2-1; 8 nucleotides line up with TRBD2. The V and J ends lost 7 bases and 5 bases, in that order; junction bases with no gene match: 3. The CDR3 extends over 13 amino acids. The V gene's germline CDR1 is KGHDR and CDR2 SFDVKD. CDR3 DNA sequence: TGTGCCACCAGGGCGGGAGGCCACAATGAGCAGTTCTTC. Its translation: CATRAGGHNEQFF.

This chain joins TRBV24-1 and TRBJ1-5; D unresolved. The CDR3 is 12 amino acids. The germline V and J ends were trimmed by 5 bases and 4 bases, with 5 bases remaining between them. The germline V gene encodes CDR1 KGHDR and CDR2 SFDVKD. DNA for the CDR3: TGTGCCACCAGTGTGAGTAATCAGCCCCAGCATTTT. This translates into CATSVSNQPQHF.